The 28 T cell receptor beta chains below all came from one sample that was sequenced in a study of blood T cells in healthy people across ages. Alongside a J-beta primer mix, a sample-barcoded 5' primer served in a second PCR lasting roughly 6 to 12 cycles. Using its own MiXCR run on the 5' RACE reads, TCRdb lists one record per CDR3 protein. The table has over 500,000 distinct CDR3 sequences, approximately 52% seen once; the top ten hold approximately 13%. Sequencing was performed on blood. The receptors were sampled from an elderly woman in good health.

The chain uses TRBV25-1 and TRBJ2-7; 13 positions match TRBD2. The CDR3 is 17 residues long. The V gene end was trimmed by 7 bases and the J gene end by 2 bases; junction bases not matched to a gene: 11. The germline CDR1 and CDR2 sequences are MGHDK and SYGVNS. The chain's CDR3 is CASKSWTSGSGAYEQYF. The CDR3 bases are TGTGCCAGCAAGTCTTGGACTAGCGGGAGTGGGGCCTACGAGCAGTACTTC.

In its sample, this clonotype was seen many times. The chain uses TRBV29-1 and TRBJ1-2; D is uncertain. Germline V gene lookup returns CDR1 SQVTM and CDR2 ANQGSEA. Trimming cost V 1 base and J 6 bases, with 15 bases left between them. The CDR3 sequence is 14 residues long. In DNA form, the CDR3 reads TGCAGCGTTGAAGTGCCGGGTGGTATGGATGGCTACACCTTC. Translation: CSVEVPGGMDGYTF.

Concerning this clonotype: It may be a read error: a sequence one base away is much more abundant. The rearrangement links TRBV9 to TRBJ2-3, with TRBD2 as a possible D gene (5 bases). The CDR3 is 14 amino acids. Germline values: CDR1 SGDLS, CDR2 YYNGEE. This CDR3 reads CVSSKSGKLDTQYF. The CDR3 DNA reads TGTGTCAGCAGCAAAAGCGGCAAGTTAGATACGCAGTATTTT. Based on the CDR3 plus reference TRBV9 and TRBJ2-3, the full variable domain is DSGVTQTPKHLITATGQRVTLRCSPRSGDLSVYWYQQSLDQGLQFLIQYYNGEERAKGNILERFSAQQFPDLHSELNLSSLELGDSALYFCVSSKSGKLDTQYFGPGTRLTVL.

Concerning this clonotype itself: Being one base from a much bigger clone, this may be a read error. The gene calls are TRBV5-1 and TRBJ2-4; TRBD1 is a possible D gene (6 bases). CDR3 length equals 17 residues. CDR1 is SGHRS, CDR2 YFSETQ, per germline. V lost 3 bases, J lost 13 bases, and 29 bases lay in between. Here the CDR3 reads CASSSIPTGLRVGEQYF. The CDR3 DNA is TGCGCCAGCAGCTCGATCCCGACAGGCCTACGGGTTGGGGAGCAGTACTTC.

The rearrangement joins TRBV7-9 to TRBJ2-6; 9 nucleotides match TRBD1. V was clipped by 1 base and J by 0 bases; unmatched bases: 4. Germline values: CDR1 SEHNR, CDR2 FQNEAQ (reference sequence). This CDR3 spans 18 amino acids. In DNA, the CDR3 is TGTGCCAGCAGCTTAGACCGGGACAGGGCCTCTGGGGCCAACGTCCTGACTTTC. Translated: CASSLDRDRASGANVLTF.

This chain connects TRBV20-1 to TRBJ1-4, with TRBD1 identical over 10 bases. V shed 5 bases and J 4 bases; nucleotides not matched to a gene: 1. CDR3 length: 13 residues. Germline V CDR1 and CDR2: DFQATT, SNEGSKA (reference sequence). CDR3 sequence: CSAWTGGNEKLFF. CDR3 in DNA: TGCAGTGCTTGGACAGGGGGTAATGAAAAACTGTTTTTT.

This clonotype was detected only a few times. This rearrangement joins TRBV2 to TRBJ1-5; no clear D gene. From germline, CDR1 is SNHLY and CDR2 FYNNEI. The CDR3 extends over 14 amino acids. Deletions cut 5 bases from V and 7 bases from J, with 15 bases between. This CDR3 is CASSRVLGVQPQHF. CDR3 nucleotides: TGTGCCAGCAGTAGGGTTCTCGGGGTGCAGCCCCAGCATTTT.

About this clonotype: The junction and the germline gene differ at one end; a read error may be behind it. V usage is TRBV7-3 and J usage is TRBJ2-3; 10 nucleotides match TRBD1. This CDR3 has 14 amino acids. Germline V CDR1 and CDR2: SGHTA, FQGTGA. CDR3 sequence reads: CASGFGTGDGTQYF. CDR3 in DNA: TGTGCCAGCGGCTTCGGGACAGGGGACGGTACGCAGTATTTT.

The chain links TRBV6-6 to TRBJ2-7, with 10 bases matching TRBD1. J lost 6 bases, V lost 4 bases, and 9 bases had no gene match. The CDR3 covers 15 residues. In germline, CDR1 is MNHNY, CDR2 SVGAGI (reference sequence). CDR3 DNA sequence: TGTGCCAGCAGTTTCCGGGACAGGGGACTTGGCGAGCAGTACTTC. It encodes CASSFRDRGLGEQYF.

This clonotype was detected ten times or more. CDR3 sequence reads: CASSAPGEQFF. The CDR3 nucleotides read TGTGCCAGCAGTGCCCCGGGTGAGCAGTTCTTC. The chain employs TRBV2 and TRBJ2-1, with D unresolved. Per germline, CDR1 SNHLY and CDR2 FYNNEI. The CDR3 contains 11 residues. V was trimmed by 4 bases and J by 9 bases, leaving 7 bases between them.

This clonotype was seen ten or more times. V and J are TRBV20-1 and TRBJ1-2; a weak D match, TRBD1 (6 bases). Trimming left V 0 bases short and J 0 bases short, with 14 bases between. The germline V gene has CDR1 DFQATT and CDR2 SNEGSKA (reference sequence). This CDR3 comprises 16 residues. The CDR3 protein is CSARESWDTTNYGYTF. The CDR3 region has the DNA TGCAGTGCTAGAGAGTCCTGGGACACCACTAACTATGGCTACACCTTC.

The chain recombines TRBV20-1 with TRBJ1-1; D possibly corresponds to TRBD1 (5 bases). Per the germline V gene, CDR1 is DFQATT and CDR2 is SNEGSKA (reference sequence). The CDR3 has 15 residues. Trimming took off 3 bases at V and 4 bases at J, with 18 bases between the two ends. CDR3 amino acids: CSASPQGRGFTEAFF. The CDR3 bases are TGCAGTGCTAGCCCCCAGGGAAGGGGATTCACTGAAGCTTTCTTT.

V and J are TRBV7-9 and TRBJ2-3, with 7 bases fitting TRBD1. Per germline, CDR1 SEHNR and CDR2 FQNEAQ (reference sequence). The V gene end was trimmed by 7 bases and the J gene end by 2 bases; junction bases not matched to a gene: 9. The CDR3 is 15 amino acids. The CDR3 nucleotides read TGTGCCAGCACGAAAGGGACAGAATTCACAGATACGCAGTATTTT. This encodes CASTKGTEFTDTQYF.

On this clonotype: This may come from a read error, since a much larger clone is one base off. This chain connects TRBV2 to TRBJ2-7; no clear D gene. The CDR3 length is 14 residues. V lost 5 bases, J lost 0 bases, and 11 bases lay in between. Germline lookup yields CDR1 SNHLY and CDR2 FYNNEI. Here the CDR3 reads CASSRCKSSYEQYF. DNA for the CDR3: TGTGCCAGCAGTCGTTGTAAAAGCTCCTACGAGCAGTACTTC.

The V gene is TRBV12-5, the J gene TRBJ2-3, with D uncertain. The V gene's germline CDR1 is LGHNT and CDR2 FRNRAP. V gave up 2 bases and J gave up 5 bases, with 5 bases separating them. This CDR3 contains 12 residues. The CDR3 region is CASGLPRDTQYF. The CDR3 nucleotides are TGTGCTAGTGGTTTGCCGCGAGATACGCAGTATTTT.

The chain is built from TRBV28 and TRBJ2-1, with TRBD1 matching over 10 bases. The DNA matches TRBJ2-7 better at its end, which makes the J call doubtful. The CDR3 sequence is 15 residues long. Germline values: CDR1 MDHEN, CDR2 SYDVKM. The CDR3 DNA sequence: TGTGCCAGCAGCAACGCCGGGACAGGGGACAATGAGCAGTACTTC. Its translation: CASSNAGTGDNEQYF.

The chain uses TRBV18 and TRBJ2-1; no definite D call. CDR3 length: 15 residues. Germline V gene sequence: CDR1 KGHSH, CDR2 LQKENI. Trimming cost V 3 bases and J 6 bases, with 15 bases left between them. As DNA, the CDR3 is TGTGCCAGCTCACCCCGACGGCCGACGGGCAATGAGCAGTTCTTC. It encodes CASSPRRPTGNEQFF.

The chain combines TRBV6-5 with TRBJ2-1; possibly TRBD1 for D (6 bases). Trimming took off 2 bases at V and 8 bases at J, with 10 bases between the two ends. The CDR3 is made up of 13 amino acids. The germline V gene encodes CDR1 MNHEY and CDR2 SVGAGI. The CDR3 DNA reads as TGTGCCAGCAGTTACGGCAGGGGCTATGAGCAGTTCTTC. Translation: CASSYGRGYEQFF.

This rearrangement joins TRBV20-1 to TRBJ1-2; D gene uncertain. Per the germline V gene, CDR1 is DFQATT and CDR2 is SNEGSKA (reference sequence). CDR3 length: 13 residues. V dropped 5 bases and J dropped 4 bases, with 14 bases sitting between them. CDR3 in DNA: TGCAGTGCTCCATACGAGCCTGGCTATGGCTACACCTTC. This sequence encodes CSAPYEPGYGYTF.

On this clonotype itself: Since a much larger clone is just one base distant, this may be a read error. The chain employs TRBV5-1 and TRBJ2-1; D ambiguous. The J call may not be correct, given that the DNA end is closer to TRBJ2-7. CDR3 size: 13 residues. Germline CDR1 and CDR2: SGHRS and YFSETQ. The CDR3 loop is CASRENLLYEQYF. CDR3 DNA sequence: TGCGCCAGCAGGGAGAATCTGCTCTATGAGCAGTACTTC.

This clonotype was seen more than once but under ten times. The CDR3 nucleotides are TGCGCCAGCAGCTTAGGGGCGGGAGCGGTGTTCGGGCAGTTCTTC. This codes for CASSLGAGAVFGQFF. The V call is TRBV5-1, the J call TRBJ2-1, with 7 bases that match TRBD2. This CDR3 has 15 amino acids. Germline V gene data show CDR1 as SGHRS and CDR2 as YFSETQ. V lost 2 bases, J lost 12 bases, and 14 bases stayed unmatched.

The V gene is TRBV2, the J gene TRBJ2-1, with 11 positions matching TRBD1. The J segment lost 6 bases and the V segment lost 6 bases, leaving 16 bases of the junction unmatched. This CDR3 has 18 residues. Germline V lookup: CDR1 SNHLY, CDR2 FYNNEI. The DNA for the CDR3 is TGTGCCAGCAGCGCCAGGACAGGGGGCCGCACCTTATCCAATGAGCAGTTCTTC. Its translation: CASSARTGGRTLSNEQFF.

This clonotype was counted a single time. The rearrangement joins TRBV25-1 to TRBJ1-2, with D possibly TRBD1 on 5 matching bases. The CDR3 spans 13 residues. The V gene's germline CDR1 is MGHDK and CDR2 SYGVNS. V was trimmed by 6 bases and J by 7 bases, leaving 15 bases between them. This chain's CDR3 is CASREGESGGYTF. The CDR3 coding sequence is TGTGCCAGCAGAGAAGGGGAATCTGGTGGCTACACCTTC.

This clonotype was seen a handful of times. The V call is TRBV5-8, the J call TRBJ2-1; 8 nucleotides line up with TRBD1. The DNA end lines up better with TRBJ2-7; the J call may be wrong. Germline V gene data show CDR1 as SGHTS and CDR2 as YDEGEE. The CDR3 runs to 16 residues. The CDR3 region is CASSWGAGGSYNEQYF. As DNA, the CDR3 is TGTGCCAGCAGCTGGGGGGCAGGGGGCTCCTACAATGAGCAGTACTTC.

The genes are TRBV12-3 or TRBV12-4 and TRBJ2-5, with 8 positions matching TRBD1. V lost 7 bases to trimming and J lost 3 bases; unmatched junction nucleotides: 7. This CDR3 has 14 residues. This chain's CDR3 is CASTRAGGKETQYF. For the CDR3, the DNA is TGTGCCAGCACGAGGGCAGGGGGCAAAGAGACCCAGTACTTC.

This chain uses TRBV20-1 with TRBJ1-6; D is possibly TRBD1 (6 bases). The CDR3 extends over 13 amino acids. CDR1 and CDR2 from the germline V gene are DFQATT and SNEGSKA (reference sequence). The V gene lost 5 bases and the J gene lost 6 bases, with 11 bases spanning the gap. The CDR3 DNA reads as TGCAGTGCTGGAGGGGGTGTTAATTCACCCCTCCACTTT. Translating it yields CSAGGGVNSPLHF.

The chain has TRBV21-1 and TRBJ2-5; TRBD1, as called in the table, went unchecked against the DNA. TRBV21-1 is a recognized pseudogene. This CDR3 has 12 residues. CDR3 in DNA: TGTGCCAGAGGGGGTCTCCAAGAGACCCAGTACTTC. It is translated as CARGGLQETQYF.

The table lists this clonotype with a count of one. The chain's CDR3 is CASSRGRERINEQFF. CDR3 DNA sequence: TGCGCCAGCAGCCGGGGCAGGGAGAGGATAAATGAGCAGTTCTTC. The rearrangement joins TRBV5-1 to TRBJ2-1, with D tentatively TRBD1 or TRBD2 (5 bases each). The CDR3 has 15 residues. With 4 bases removed from V and 7 bases from J, the gap between germline ends came to 18 bases. Germline assignment: CDR1 SGHRS and CDR2 YFSETQ.